Each of the 26 T cell receptor beta chains below was sequenced from the same sample in a study of T cell changes during pregnancy in multiple sclerosis. Repertoires were generated with immunoSEQ multiplex PCR, while TCRdb's copy carries only in-frame clones and drops some. The sample has 99,000 or so clones, 93% seen once. This sample comprised peripheral blood, obtained after pregnancy. These receptor sequences come from a female donor with multiple sclerosis, enrolled in a pregnancy study.

V and J are TRBV13 and TRBJ2-1; 9 bases map to TRBD2. CDR3 length equals 15 residues. Germline CDR1 reads PRHDT; CDR2 reads FYEKMQ (reference sequence). With 5 bases clipped from V and 5 bases from J, the junction kept 7 bases outside the gene matches. The CDR3 DNA is TGTGCCAGCAGCCGCGGGACTAGCACGAACAATGAGCAGTTCTTC. The encoded protein is CASSRGTSTNNEQFF.

CDR3 in amino acids: CASSLGVGARNTEAFF. Written as DNA, the CDR3 is TGTGCCAGCAGCTTAGGGGTGGGGGCCCGGAACACTGAAGCTTTCTTT. This chain connects TRBV11-2 to TRBJ1-1; D may be TRBD1 (6 bases). Germline V lookup: CDR1 SGHAT, CDR2 FQNNGV. This CDR3 is built from 16 residues. The V and J ends lost 1 base and 1 base respectively, with 13 bases between them.

The chain is built from TRBV30 and TRBJ1-2, with TRBD1 identical over 7 bases. Germline V CDR1 and CDR2: GTSNPN, SVGIG (reference sequence). Unmatched junction bases numbered 21, after V lost 3 bases and J lost 8 bases. The CDR3 contains 17 residues. CDR3 sequence: CAWSHSLRRRGQGGYTF. CDR3 bases: TGTGCCTGGAGCCACTCCCTCCGTAGAAGGGGGCAAGGGGGCTACACCTTC.

With regard to this clone: An end of the junction differs from the germline gene, which may be a read error. V and J are TRBV18 and TRBJ1-3; no firm D call. Germline-derived CDR1 and CDR2 are KGHSH and LQKENI. The CDR3 runs 15 residues. The CDR3 DNA sequence: TGTGCCAGCCCACCAGGCGGATCTTATGGAAACACCATATATTTT. It translates to CASPPGGSYGNTIYF.

This chain connects TRBV28 to TRBJ2-1; D is undetermined. Germline V gene sequence: CDR1 MDHEN, CDR2 SYDVKM. CDR3 length: 13 residues. Trimming took off 6 bases at V and 4 bases at J, with 10 bases between the two ends. The CDR3 region has the DNA TGTGCCAGCAGCTCACCAACTTACAATGAGCAGTTCTTC. Protein product: CASSSPTYNEQFF.

V gene TRBV19 combines with J gene TRBJ1-3; D gene uncertain. Germline loops: CDR1 LNHDA, CDR2 SQIVND (reference sequence). V lost 4 bases to trimming and J lost 2 bases, with 6 bases between them. The CDR3 has 13 residues. The CDR3 DNA is TGTGCCAGTAGTAGAGGAGCTGGAAACACCATATATTTT. Its translation: CASSRGAGNTIYF.

The chain combines TRBV6-5 with TRBJ2-7; weak D call: TRBD2 (7 bases). The CDR3 consists of 15 residues. Deletions cut 5 bases from V and 3 bases from J, with 17 bases between. Germline lookup yields CDR1 MNHEY and CDR2 SVGAGI. The chain's CDR3 is CASSSARGGSYEQYF. CDR3 coding DNA: TGTGCCAGCAGTAGCGCCAGGGGCGGGAGCTACGAGCAGTACTTC.

The chain links TRBV9 to TRBJ2-7; no clear D. Trimming removed 4 bases at V and 0 bases at J, with 8 bases between. The CDR3 runs 13 residues. From germline, CDR1 is SGDLS and CDR2 YYNGEE. CDR3 residues: CASSPPSSYEQYF. In DNA form, the CDR3 reads TGTGCCAGCAGCCCCCCCAGCTCCTACGAGCAGTACTTC. The entire variable domain, with the rest obtained from reference TRBV9 and TRBJ2-7, is as follows: DSGVTQTPKHLITATGQRVTLRCSPRSGDLSVYWYQQSLDQGLQFLIQYYNGEERAKGNILERFSAQQFPDLHSELNLSSLELGDSALYFCASSPPSSYEQYFGPGTRLTVT.

This clone appeared once. This chain connects TRBV28 to TRBJ2-7; D remains ambiguous. This CDR3 has 12 amino acids. Trimming left V 5 bases short and J 2 bases short, with 7 bases between. The germline gives CDR1 MDHEN, CDR2 SYDVKM. CDR3 DNA: TGTGCCAGCAGTAACATCCCCTACGAGCAGTACTTC. This encodes CASSNIPYEQYF.

The chain joins TRBV29-1 to TRBJ2-5; maybe TRBD2 (5 bases). CDR1 is SQVTM, CDR2 ANQGSEA, per germline. Trimming stripped 1 base from V and 7 bases from J, with 13 bases between. The CDR3 sequence is 13 residues long. The CDR3 spells CSVEGSSYGTQYF. In nucleotides, the CDR3 is TGCAGCGTTGAAGGCTCTAGCTACGGGACCCAGTACTTC.

This chain links TRBV28 with TRBJ2-2, with 7 bases identical to TRBD1. The CDR3 contains 21 residues. Germline loops: CDR1 MDHEN, CDR2 SYDVKM. After removal of 2 bases from V and 6 bases from J, the junction contained 24 bases not matched to a gene. The CDR3 loop is CASSLGRFIQGKSQGSGELFF. The CDR3 DNA reads TGTGCCAGCAGTTTAGGGCGTTTTATACAGGGGAAGAGTCAGGGGTCCGGGGAGCTGTTTTTT.

For the CDR3, the DNA is TGTGCCAGCAGTCCCCAAGGTCTTCGGGACAGGGGGCGCGGTCAACTGAATGAGCAGTTCTTC. Its translation: CASSPQGLRDRGRGQLNEQFF. This sequence joins TRBV28 and TRBJ2-1; 12 positions match TRBD1. CDR3 length: 21 amino acids. The V and J ends lost 5 bases and 7 bases, in that order; junction bases with no gene match: 24. Germline V gene data show CDR1 as MDHEN and CDR2 as SYDVKM. Filled out from reference TRBV28 and TRBJ2-1, the complete variable domain reads DVKVTQSSRYLVKRTGEKVFLECVQDMDHENMFWYRQDPGLGLRLIYFSYDVKMKEKGDIPEGYSVSREKKERFSLILESASTNQTSMYLCASSPQGLRDRGRGQLNEQFFGPGTRLTVL.

This clone came up once. This chain links TRBV15 with TRBJ2-3, with D uncertain. The CDR3 contains 15 residues. Germline values: CDR1 LNHNV, CDR2 YYDKDF (reference sequence). The V and J ends lost 0 bases and 1 base respectively, with 8 bases between them. The DNA of the CDR3 is TGTGCCACCAGCAGAGATATGGCGGGCACAGATACGCAGTATTTT. This sequence encodes CATSRDMAGTDTQYF.

The V gene is TRBV28, the J gene TRBJ2-3; 12 bases are a match to TRBD2. This CDR3 region has 17 residues. Germline CDR1 and CDR2: MDHEN and SYDVKM. The V segment lost 5 bases and the J segment 3 bases; nucleotides outside the gene matches: 9. Here the CDR3 DNA reads TGTGCCAGCAGTCCGCTGACTAGCGGGAGTCAAACAGATACGCAGTATTTT. This encodes CASSPLTSGSQTDTQYF.

The chain employs TRBV4-2 and TRBJ2-1; D not certain. The CDR3 is 16 amino acids. CDR1 LGHNA and CDR2 YNFKEQ come from the germline V gene. The V gene lost 1 base and the J gene lost 6 bases, with 16 bases spanning the gap. The CDR3: CASSQGGTEWVNEQFF. The CDR3 DNA follows: TGTGCCAGCAGCCAAGGCGGTACGGAGTGGGTCAATGAGCAGTTCTTC.

The gene calls are TRBV28 and TRBJ2-7; 8 nucleotides agree with TRBD2. The germline gives CDR1 MDHEN, CDR2 SYDVKM. J gave up 3 bases and V 6 bases, and 7 bases lay outside the gene matches. The CDR3 contains 14 residues. The CDR3 loop reads CASSLAGPGYEQYF. In DNA, the CDR3 is TGTGCCAGCAGCCTAGCGGGTCCAGGCTACGAGCAGTACTTC.

The chain joins TRBV15 to TRBJ2-1, with 12 bases matching TRBD2. Trimming cost V 0 bases and J 4 bases; bases outside gene matches: 1. From germline, CDR1 is LNHNV and CDR2 YYDKDF (reference sequence). The CDR3 consists of 16 residues. As DNA, the CDR3 is TGTGCCACCAGCAGAGATACTAGCGGGGGGTACAATGAGCAGTTCTTC. It codes for CATSRDTSGGYNEQFF.

V usage is TRBV30 and J usage is TRBJ1-3, with D perhaps matching TRBD1 (5 bases). There are 15 residues in the CDR3. V lost 0 bases to trimming and J lost 4 bases, with 13 bases between them. Germline values: CDR1 GTSNPN, CDR2 SVGIG (reference sequence). For the CDR3, the DNA is TGTGCCTGGAGTGTATCAGGTCCAGGGGGAAACACCATATATTTT. Amino acids: CAWSVSGPGGNTIYF.

The chain couples TRBV5-4 to TRBJ1-1; TRBD1 agrees at 7 bases. The CDR3 consists of 14 residues. V trimming: 4 bases; J trimming: 0 bases; junction bases outside the gene matches: 3. Germline values: CDR1 SGHNT, CDR2 YYREEE (reference sequence). In DNA form, the CDR3 reads TGTGCCAGCAGCCCCGGGACAGTGAACACTGAAGCTTTCTTT. This encodes CASSPGTVNTEAFF. Combining the CDR3 with reference TRBV5-4 and TRBJ1-1 gives the whole variable domain ETGVTQSPTHLIKTRGQQVTLRCSSQSGHNTVSWYQQALGQGPQFIFQYYREEENGRGNFPPRFSGLQFPNYSSELNVNALELDDSALYLCASSPGTVNTEAFFGQGTRLTVV.

This clone was seen once. The J gene is TRBJ2-3, the V gene TRBV19; TRBD1 might be the D (6 bases). Trimming stripped 3 bases from V and 2 bases from J, with 12 bases between. The germline gives CDR1 LNHDA, CDR2 SQIVND (reference sequence). This CDR3 has 15 residues. The CDR3 DNA is TGTGCCAGTAGTATCCAGACAGGCTACACAGATACGCAGTATTTT. Translated: CASSIQTGYTDTQYF.

This chain joins TRBV30 and TRBJ2-7; 8 bases align to TRBD1. Unmatched junction bases numbered 9, after V lost 0 bases and J lost 5 bases. There are 15 residues in the CDR3. Germline-derived CDR1 and CDR2 are GTSNPN and SVGIG (reference sequence). This chain's CDR3 is CAWSVPRTGPNEQYF. CDR3 nucleotide sequence: TGTGCCTGGAGTGTACCTAGGACAGGGCCTAACGAGCAGTACTTC.

V gene TRBV5-6 combines with J gene TRBJ1-1, with D possibly matching TRBD1 (6 bases). V was shortened by 5 bases and J by 0 bases, with 11 bases between the two germline ends. The CDR3 loop spans 14 amino acids. Germline CDR1 reads SGHDT; CDR2 reads YYEEEE. CDR3 in DNA: TGTGCCAGCAGAAACAGGGCGGTGAACACTGAAGCTTTCTTT. Amino acids: CASRNRAVNTEAFF.

This clone was seen only once. The chain joins TRBV2 to TRBJ2-3; no reliable D call. V lost 2 bases, J lost 1 base, and 7 bases lay in between. The CDR3 runs 14 residues. From germline, CDR1 is SNHLY and CDR2 FYNNEI. CDR3 sequence reads: CASSETRRTDTQYF. CDR3 nucleotide sequence: TGTGCCAGCAGTGAAACTCGCCGCACAGATACGCAGTATTTT.

The chain links TRBV7-2 to TRBJ1-2; no definite D call. Germline V lookup: CDR1 SGHTA, CDR2 FQGNSA. This CDR3 region has 14 residues. Trimming pared 2 bases from V and 1 base from J, leaving 8 bases between. The CDR3 bases are TGTGCCAGCAGCTTATTAGCCTTTAACTATGGCTACACCTTC. Translation gives CASSLLAFNYGYTF.

V gene TRBV18 combines with J gene TRBJ2-7; 7 bases are a match to TRBD1. After removal of 2 bases from V and 2 bases from J, the junction contained 3 bases not matched to a gene. The germline gives CDR1 KGHSH, CDR2 LQKENI. The CDR3 is 14 amino acids. Here the CDR3 reads CASSPMRGPYEQYF. As DNA, the CDR3 is TGTGCCAGCTCACCAATGAGGGGGCCCTACGAGCAGTACTTC.

The chain uses TRBV4-2 and TRBJ2-7; D is perhaps TRBD2 (6 bases). V was cut by 0 bases and J by 6 bases, with 9 bases left in between. This CDR3 comprises 13 residues. From germline, CDR1 is LGHNA and CDR2 YNFKEQ. The CDR3 DNA sequence: TGTGCCAGCAGCCAAGAGGGAGGAAGCGAGCAGTACTTC. Encoded protein: CASSQEGGSEQYF.